The 2 T cell receptor beta chains listed next were all sequenced from one sample in a study of T cell repertoires in cytomegalovirus infection. One entry per CDR3 protein, called by TCRdb with MiXCR from the reads. The table lists approximately 500,000 distinct CDR3 sequences, 16% of them singletons. The sequencing input was CD8+ T cells from PBMCs. The origin of the receptors is a human donor in good health (CMV status not recorded). Some clones in this sample may be carry-over from other donors' samples.

This clonotype was detected many times. The rearrangement uses TRBV7-9 and TRBJ2-1, with D perhaps TRBD2 (6 bases). V shed 5 bases and J shed 1 base, with 15 bases lying between them. CDR3 length equals 16 residues. In germline, CDR1 is SEHNR, CDR2 FQNEAQ (reference sequence). In DNA form, the CDR3 reads TGTGCCAGCAGCCTAGGTAGCGGAAAGTCCTACAATGAGCAGTTCTTC. Translation: CASSLGSGKSYNEQFF.

This chain connects TRBV3-1 to TRBJ2-1; 11 nucleotides agree with TRBD2. V lost 4 bases, J lost 6 bases, and 8 bases stayed unmatched. Germline V gene data show CDR1 as LGHDT and CDR2 as YNNKEL (reference sequence). This CDR3 spans 16 amino acids. The CDR3: CASSRGLAARINEQFF. In DNA form, the CDR3 reads TGTGCCAGCAGCCGGGGACTAGCGGCACGTATCAATGAGCAGTTCTTC.